This TCR beta chain was obtained from a study of blood T cell repertoires in COVID-19 (dated by TCRdb to the early 2020s). For context, the study as a whole: Collaborator samples came from the United States, Italy and Spain and covered acute and convalescent phases of COVID-19. The prospective study material was composed of cDNA or gDNA derived from T cells, B-cell-depleted T cells, or PBMCs. Subjects who had been exposed to COVID-19, were actively infected with it, or had recovered from it provided the deeply sampled blood TCRbeta repertoires that made up the dataset. The repertoires were released in a freely available public database meant as a resource for research on the immune response to SARS-CoV-2. Samples came from the ongoing ImmuneRACE study (first 160 participants) plus 1,254 subjects from 6 global collaborators. Nearly every sample came with metadata listing a de-identified subject ID, COVID-19 status, age in years and sex. HLA class I and class II types, where available, came from metadata supplied by the sample provider rather than from assay-based typing.

This clone was counted once. It has no known antigen specificity. One base away there is no much larger clone; base qualities are not given. Here is what the overall study found, with its caveats: How much clinical and demographic metadata was included differed by source and by participant, and the metadata was provided uncurated.

TCRbeta CDR3 regions were amplified from genomic DNA using the immunoSEQ Assay, a bias-controlled multiplex PCR. From the authors' description of their analysis: Nucleated cell counts per sample were estimated from amplification of reference gene primers within the assay. To quantify the absolute abundance of each unique TCRbeta CDR3 rearrangement, sequence reads were collapsed and filtered. For each sample, productive Simpson clonality was calculated as the square root of Simpson's diversity index over productive rearrangements. TCRdb took over this immuneACCESS table, retaining in-frame rearrangements with V and J assigned. Such tables are incomplete; in checked studies, under half of the missing clones stem from an unresolved V gene, and the remainder is unexplained. V and J calls and clone size follow that table, whereas D and trimming were derived from the DNA. The sample records some 230,000 clones, around four fifths of which are singletons. 4.5% to 6% of the sample lies in the top ten.

Samples from volunteer blood donors who had recovered from COVID-19 were contributed by a second Seattle source. Each collaborating institution followed its own protocols to collect whole blood in K2EDTA tubes. For TCRbeta analysis, collaborator samples were shipped as frozen whole blood, as isolated PBMCs, or as DNA extracted from either sample type. This clonotype was obtained from a woman in her sixties or seventies who had recovered from COVID-19. The material sequenced was peripheral blood.

Here the CDR3 is given as CASSQVSGGTDTQYF. The nucleotide sequence is TGTGCCAGCAGCCAAGTAAGCGGGGGCACAGATACGCAGTATTTT. In this chain, TRBV4-2 is recombined with TRBJ2-3; 7 bases in the junction line up with TRBD2. CDR3 length: 15 amino acids, cysteine to phenylalanine. Of the read, only the CDR3 DNA is kept; its 45 bases are in frame from base 1. V is pruned by 1 base and J by 1 base, leaving 2 bases of the junction without a gene match. The germline V gene provides CDR1 LGHNA and CDR2 YNFKEQ.